Below are 15 T cell receptor beta chains sequenced from a single sample in a study of T-cell memory formation after mild COVID-19. TCRdb independently ran MiXCR on the 5' RACE reads; one entry per CDR3 protein. In the table there are hundreds of thousands of distinct CDR3 sequences, roughly 20% of which are singletons. Sequenced material: PBMCs or a T cell subset sorted from them (not recorded which). The receptors stem from a man aged 18 to 29 who had mild COVID-19 (a few samples of this study predate the infection). Cell type and time point are not known.

The gene calls are TRBV6-2 or TRBV6-3 and TRBJ2-5, with D unclear. CDR3 size: 13 residues. Germline V lookup: CDR1 MNHEY, CDR2 SVGEGT. Trimming took 1 base from V and 0 from J, leaving 3 bases between them. Here the CDR3 reads CASSYFDQETQYF. CDR3 coding DNA: TGTGCCAGCAGTTACTTTGACCAAGAGACCCAGTACTTC.

The chain joins TRBV5-1 to TRBJ1-3; D is ambiguous. V lost 3 bases to trimming and J lost 0 bases, with 7 bases between them. Germline V gives CDR1 SGHRS, CDR2 YFSETQ. This CDR3 contains 14 residues. The DNA for the CDR3 is TGCGCCAGCAGCTCAGAATTCTCTGGAAACACCATATATTTT. Translating gives CASSSEFSGNTIYF.

The gene calls are TRBV6-4 and TRBJ2-2, with 7 bases identical to TRBD2. CDR1 MRHNA and CDR2 SNTAGT come from the germline V gene. V lost 8 bases, J lost 2 bases, and 5 bases stayed unmatched. The CDR3 loop spans 14 amino acids. The CDR3 region has the DNA TGTGCCAGCGGGAGGGAAGTTAACACCGGGGAGCTGTTTTTT. This translates into CASGREVNTGELFF.

This clonotype was found many times. The chain employs TRBV5-1 and TRBJ1-6; 9 positions match TRBD1. Germline V gene data show CDR1 as SGHRS and CDR2 as YFSETQ. Trimming at V came to 4 bases and at J to 9 bases, leaving 8 bases not matched to a gene. The CDR3 has 15 residues. CDR3 sequence: CASSDRTGGVSPLHF. DNA of the CDR3: TGCGCCAGCAGCGACCGAACAGGGGGCGTTTCACCCCTCCACTTT.

This clonotype was detected only a few times. This chain connects TRBV5-5 to TRBJ1-1, with no clear D. Germline loops: CDR1 SGHKS, CDR2 YYEKEE (reference sequence). V lost 0 bases, J lost 1 base, and 13 bases lay in between. CDR3 size: 16 residues. CDR3 residues: CASSLGIRGRNTEAFF. CDR3 DNA sequence: TGTGCCAGCAGCTTGGGAATACGGGGAAGGAACACTGAAGCTTTCTTT.

J is TRBJ2-5 and V is TRBV9; perhaps TRBD2 as D (6 bases). The CDR3 length is 15 residues. V shed 3 bases and J shed 2 bases, with 14 bases lying between them. CDR1 is SGDLS and CDR2 is YYNGEE in the germline V gene. CDR3 sequence: CASSARLDLQETQYF. CDR3 bases: TGTGCCAGCAGCGCAAGACTAGACCTACAAGAGACCCAGTACTTC.

This clonotype was counted ten times or more. The rearrangement uses TRBV12-5 and TRBJ2-5, with D possibly TRBD1 on 6 matching bases. The CDR3 totals 15 residues. Trimming removed 4 bases at V and 1 base at J, with 13 bases between. Per germline, CDR1 LGHNT and CDR2 FRNRAP. Here the CDR3 DNA reads TGTGCTAGTGGTTATCAAACAGGGCCCCAAGAGACCCAGTACTTC. Its translation: CASGYQTGPQETQYF.

The genes are TRBV7-2 and TRBJ2-3; 8 bases align to TRBD2. The germline gives CDR1 SGHTA, CDR2 FQGNSA. V was pared by 7 bases and J by 4 bases, with 13 bases of the junction left unmatched. The CDR3 is made up of 16 amino acids. CDR3 nucleotide sequence: TGTGCCAGCAACTTTCTCGGCGGGGGGTCCCCAGATACGCAGTATTTT. Encoded protein: CASNFLGGGSPDTQYF.

V usage is TRBV28 and J usage is TRBJ2-2; no clear D gene. The germline CDR1 and CDR2 sequences are MDHEN and SYDVKM. V was clipped by 6 bases and J by 0 bases, with 5 bases between them. The CDR3 spans 13 residues. CDR3 sequence: CASRTSNTGELFF. The CDR3 DNA is TGTGCCAGCAGGACATCGAACACCGGGGAGCTGTTTTTT.

This clonotype was seen only a few times. The V call is TRBV9, the J call TRBJ1-4; D is possibly TRBD1 (5 bases). Trimming took off 4 bases at V and 12 bases at J, with 13 bases between the two ends. This CDR3 has 12 amino acids. Germline CDR1 is SGDLS and CDR2 is YYNGEE. DNA for the CDR3: TGTGCCAGCAGCACCTTTCAGGGACAACTGTTTTTT. Translated, it gives CASSTFQGQLFF.

In this sample, this clonotype turned up a few times. V and J are TRBV10-3 and TRBJ1-1, with D unclear. CDR3 length: 14 amino acids. The V gene lost 2 bases and the J gene lost 7 bases, with 14 bases spanning the gap. From germline, CDR1 is ENHRY and CDR2 SYGVKD. CDR3 sequence (DNA): TGTGCCATCAGTGAGCAGTTTACGCGAGATGAAGCTTTCTTT. This sequence encodes CAISEQFTRDEAFF.

This clonotype was recorded many times. J is TRBJ2-2 and V is TRBV28; 7 positions match TRBD1. V gave up 6 bases and J gave up 0 bases; unmatched junction bases: 7. Germline assignment: CDR1 MDHEN and CDR2 SYDVKM. This CDR3 is built from 16 residues. The CDR3 coding sequence is TGTGCCAGCAGCCCCGGGGACAGAGCGAACACCGGGGAGCTGTTTTTT. Protein product: CASSPGDRANTGELFF.

This sequence joins TRBV5-5 and TRBJ2-6; the D is unclear. Deletions cut 5 bases from V and 3 bases from J, with 6 bases between. The CDR3 spans 13 residues. Germline CDR1 reads SGHKS; CDR2 reads YYEKEE (reference sequence). CDR3 DNA sequence: TGTGCCAGCAGAGTGGATGGGGCCAACGTCCTGACTTTC. Residues: CASRVDGANVLTF.

The chain carries TRBV7-2 and TRBJ1-1, with D unclear. CDR3 length: 12 amino acids. V was cut by 5 bases and J by 2 bases, with 6 bases left in between. Germline V gene sequence: CDR1 SGHTA, CDR2 FQGNSA. The CDR3 coding sequence is TGTGCCAGCAGCCAGACAAACACTGAAGCTTTCTTT. It codes for CASSQTNTEAFF.

This clonotype was counted a few times. This rearrangement joins TRBV2 to TRBJ1-4, with D possibly being TRBD1 (5 bases). Per germline, CDR1 SNHLY and CDR2 FYNNEI. The CDR3 has 15 amino acids. V was clipped by 2 bases and J by 3 bases, with 10 bases between them. The CDR3 here is CASSERGGPNEKLFF. CDR3 DNA: TGTGCCAGCAGTGAACGGGGCGGACCTAATGAAAAACTGTTTTTT.